The 19 T cell receptor beta chains listed next were all sequenced from one sample in a study of shared clonotypes between healthy human individuals. TCRdb's copy holds only in-frame clones and misses some; the assay was immunoSEQ multiplex PCR. The profile shows 1.4 million or so clones, about 98.5% of them singletons. The sequenced sample consisted of naive CD4+ T cells sorted from blood. Subset denoted: CD45RA+ positively selected. These receptors came from a man under 40 in good health.

The chain uses TRBV9 and TRBJ2-5, with D unclear. Deletions cut 0 bases from V and 5 bases from J, with 14 bases between. Germline V gene lookup returns CDR1 SGDLS and CDR2 YYNGEE. The CDR3 is 15 amino acids. The CDR3 region has the DNA TGTGCCAGCAGCGTAGCTGAAGGAATTTGGGAGACCCAGTACTTC. Translated, it gives CASSVAEGIWETQYF.

This chain connects TRBV11-2 to TRBJ2-1, with 11 bases identical to TRBD2. Trimming removed 5 bases from V and 3 bases from J; junction bases left unmatched: 15. CDR1 and CDR2 from the germline V gene are SGHAT and FQNNGV. The CDR3 runs to 19 residues. Here the CDR3 reads CASSPTGTSGTTLYNEQFF. CDR3 DNA sequence: TGTGCCAGCAGCCCAACCGGGACTAGCGGAACCACTCTCTACAATGAGCAGTTCTTC. Filled out from reference TRBV11-2 and TRBJ2-1, the complete variable domain reads EAGVAQSPRYKIIEKRQSVAFWCNPISGHATLYWYQQILGQGPKLLIQFQNNGVVDDSQLPKDRFSAERLKGVDSTLKIQPAKLEDSAVYLCASSPTGTSGTTLYNEQFFGPGTRLTVL.

Regarding this clone: Mismatch with germline at one junction end may stem from a read error. The CDR3 DNA follows: TGTGCTAGCAGCTTAGGCCCGCAGGGCGACTACGAGCAGTACTTC. It encodes CASSLGPQGDYEQYF. The rearrangement links TRBV7-7 to TRBJ2-7; possibly TRBD1 for D (5 bases). The CDR3 covers 15 residues. CDR1 is SSHAT, CDR2 FNYEAQ, per germline (reference sequence).

The rearrangement joins TRBV19 to TRBJ2-3, with 14 nucleotides matching TRBD2. The length of the CDR3 is 16 residues. The germline gives CDR1 LNHDA, CDR2 SQIVND (reference sequence). Trimming cost V 8 bases and J 5 bases; bases outside gene matches: 9. CDR3 residues: CASSRLAGGHGDTQYF. The CDR3 DNA reads TGTGCCAGTTCCAGACTAGCGGGAGGGCATGGAGATACGCAGTATTTT. Supplemented by reference TRBV19 and TRBJ2-3, the full variable domain reads DGGITQSPKYLFRKEGQNVTLSCEQNLNHDAMYWYRQDPGQGLRLIYYSQIVNDFQKGDIAEGYSVSREKKESFPLTVTSAQKNPTAFYLCASSRLAGGHGDTQYFGPGTRLTVL.

The J gene is TRBJ2-5, the V gene TRBV4-3, with 10 bases that match TRBD1. This CDR3 has 19 amino acids. CDR1 and CDR2 (germline): LGHNA, YSLEER. Trimming cost V 1 base and J 3 bases; bases outside gene matches: 14. The CDR3 region is CASSQALSRTGQGKETQYF. The CDR3 DNA sequence: TGCGCCAGCAGCCAAGCGTTAAGCCGAACGGGACAGGGGAAAGAGACCCAGTACTTC.

This chain joins TRBV2 and TRBJ2-7; 14 bases map to TRBD2. The CDR3 is 16 amino acids. The V gene's germline CDR1 is SNHLY and CDR2 FYNNEI. Trimming at V came to 8 bases and at J to 5 bases, leaving 11 bases not matched to a gene. The CDR3 DNA sequence: TGTGCCAGCCGACTAGCGGGAGGGTTCTACGGGGACGAGCAGTACTTC. Translation: CASRLAGGFYGDEQYF.

This chain uses TRBV19 with TRBJ2-7; D not resolved. Per the germline V gene, CDR1 is LNHDA and CDR2 is SQIVND (reference sequence). The V end was cut by 4 bases, the J end by 2 bases, with 18 bases between. The CDR3 length is 16 residues. The CDR3 region is CASSTDKHQMAYEQYF. The CDR3 DNA follows: TGTGCCAGTAGTACCGACAAGCACCAAATGGCCTACGAGCAGTACTTC.

This chain connects TRBV7-2 to TRBJ2-7, with D unclear. With 4 bases removed from V and 3 bases from J, the gap between germline ends came to 13 bases. In germline, CDR1 is SGHTA, CDR2 FQGNSA. This CDR3 region has 14 residues. The DNA for the CDR3 is TGTGCCAGCAGCTCGACATTCCTCGTCTACGAGCAGTACTTC. Its protein product is CASSSTFLVYEQYF.

This clone is a singleton in its sample. This CDR3 reads CASRSVGGLYEQYF. CDR3 DNA: TGTGCCAGTAGGTCTGTGGGGGGTCTCTACGAGCAGTACTTC. V gene TRBV19 combines with J gene TRBJ2-7; TRBD2 might be the D (6 bases). The CDR3 runs 14 residues. V was trimmed by 6 bases and J by 3 bases, leaving 15 bases between them. CDR1 and CDR2 (germline): LNHDA, SQIVND (reference sequence).

The chain joins TRBV18 to TRBJ2-7, with D tentatively TRBD1 (5 bases). The CDR3 extends over 14 amino acids. V was cut by 5 bases and J by 0 bases, with 11 bases left in between. Germline CDR1 and CDR2: KGHSH and LQKENI. The CDR3 sequence is CASSTPDSSYEQYF. In DNA form, the CDR3 reads TGTGCCAGCTCAACTCCAGACAGCTCCTACGAGCAGTACTTC.

The chain is built from TRBV6-1 and TRBJ1-3; no clear D gene. This CDR3 contains 14 residues. CDR1 and CDR2 (germline): MNHNS, SASEGT. V gave up 0 bases and J gave up 2 bases, with 5 bases separating them. CDR3: CASSEARPGNTIYF. CDR3 nucleotide sequence: TGTGCCAGCAGTGAAGCCCGGCCTGGAAACACCATATATTTT.

This chain links TRBV28 with TRBJ2-2; possibly TRBD1 for D (5 bases). CDR1 and CDR2 (germline): MDHEN, SYDVKM. The CDR3 contains 15 residues. Trimming shortened V by 3 bases and J by 1 base, and 9 bases separated the two germline ends. CDR3 loop: CASSLTAWNTGELFF. The DNA of the CDR3 is TGTGCCAGCAGTTTGACAGCCTGGAACACCGGGGAGCTGTTTTTT.

The V gene is TRBV28, the J gene TRBJ2-2; D is possibly TRBD2 (6 bases). Trimming stripped 5 bases from V and 0 bases from J, with 13 bases between. The CDR3 consists of 16 residues. The V gene's germline CDR1 is MDHEN and CDR2 SYDVKM. The CDR3 DNA follows: TGTGCCAGCAGTGCGGGACTTGCCGCGAACACCGGGGAGCTGTTTTTT. As protein: CASSAGLAANTGELFF.

This chain connects TRBV6-1 to TRBJ2-1, with D maybe TRBD2 (6 bases). V lost 5 bases to trimming and J lost 4 bases, with 15 bases between them. The CDR3 extends over 15 amino acids. Germline CDR1 and CDR2: MNHNS and SASEGT. The CDR3 spells CASSLVGSLYNEQFF. The DNA of the CDR3 is TGTGCCAGCAGTTTAGTCGGGAGTCTGTACAATGAGCAGTTCTTC.

The chain recombines TRBV27 with TRBJ1-1; weak D call: TRBD1 (6 bases). The CDR3 has 13 residues. Trimming pared 5 bases from V and 5 bases from J, leaving 12 bases between. Germline V CDR1 and CDR2: MNHEY, SMNVEV (reference sequence). CDR3 amino acids: CASSRGRRTEAFF. As DNA, the CDR3 is TGTGCCAGCAGTCGGGGGCGCCGGACTGAAGCTTTCTTT.

The chain recombines TRBV19 with TRBJ2-6; D not resolved. Germline loops: CDR1 LNHDA, CDR2 SQIVND (reference sequence). The CDR3 has 15 residues. V lost 4 bases and J 2 bases, leaving 9 bases between the germline ends. CDR3 in amino acids: CASSRFRAGANVLTF. Written as DNA, the CDR3 is TGTGCCAGTAGTAGGTTTAGGGCTGGGGCCAACGTCCTGACTTTC.

V usage is TRBV2 and J usage is TRBJ2-7; D is possibly TRBD2 (5 bases). The CDR3 covers 14 residues. Trimming cost V 6 bases and J 5 bases, with 17 bases left between them. Germline V gene sequence: CDR1 SNHLY, CDR2 FYNNEI. In DNA form, the CDR3 reads TGTGCCAGCAGGTCCCTAGCCTTGTTTGACGAGCAGTACTTC. Translation: CASRSLALFDEQYF. The whole variable domain, filled in from reference TRBV2 and TRBJ2-7, reads EPEVTQTPSHQVTQMGQEVILRCVPISNHLYFYWYRQILGQKVEFLVSFYNNEISEKSEIFDDQFSVERPDGSNFTLKIRSTKLEDSAMYFCASRSLALFDEQYFGPGTRLTVT.

This clone was detected once. The chain recombines TRBV2 with TRBJ1-5; D perhaps matches TRBD1 (5 bases). The germline V gene has CDR1 SNHLY and CDR2 FYNNEI. This CDR3 is built from 14 residues. Between the trimmed V and J ends, which lost 1 base and 3 bases, there was a span of 7 bases. DNA of the CDR3: TGTGCCAGCAGTGAAGAGGGGTACAATCAGCCCCAGCATTTT. It specifies CASSEEGYNQPQHF.

This clone has just one count. The V and J genes are TRBV5-4 and TRBJ2-7; 9 positions match TRBD1. The ends lost 4 bases at V and 5 bases at J; junction bases unmatched: 10. The CDR3 covers 15 residues. Germline CDR1 and CDR2: SGHNT and YYREEE (reference sequence). The CDR3 region is CASSGGGQGSNEQYF. The CDR3 region has the DNA TGTGCCAGCAGCGGGGGAGGACAGGGGTCCAACGAGCAGTACTTC.